This is a list of T cell receptor beta chains from one sample in a study of T-cell reconstitution after alpha-beta-depleted transplantation in children. TCRdb called the PCR reads again in MiXCR, with one record for every CDR3 protein. The sample carries 500,000 to 600,000 distinct CDR3 sequences, about 31% recorded once. The sample consisted of PBMCs from the stem cell graft donor, taken from the stem cell graft. The receptors were gathered from a human donor who donated a stem cell graft to a child with aplastic anemia. Both conserved end residues are part of each CDR3. The D gene is left open where the match is weak. Size values are once, few and many counts, or a class for expanded clones, and some rows have none.

clone_size j_call d_call v_call cdr3_aa cdr3_nt
few TRBJ1-5 NA TRBV4-3 CASSQDWGSNQPQHF TGCGCCAGCAGCCAAGACTGGGGTAGCAATCAGCCCCAGCATTTT
NA TRBJ2-2 NA TRBV5-1 CASSRGTYLFF TGCGCCAGCAGCAGGGGGACTTATCTGTTTTTT
NA TRBJ1-1 NA TRBV20-1 CSAYDPGTLNTEAFF TGCAGTGCCTATGATCCTGGGACCCTGAACACTGAAGCTTTCTTT
few TRBJ1-2 NA TRBV20-1 CSATPGNYGYTF TGCAGTGCCACACCTGGGAACTATGGCTACACCTTC
few TRBJ2-1 TRBD2 TRBV12-3/TRBV12-4 CASSAGLVSSYNEQFF TGTGCCAGCAGCGCTGGACTAGTAAGCTCCTACAATGAGCAGTTCTTC
few TRBJ1-4 TRBD1 TRBV20-1 CSAAGTGDEKLFF TGCAGTGCCGCCGGGACAGGGGATGAAAAACTGTTTTTT
NA TRBJ2-3 NA TRBV7-2 CASSLAHISTDTQYF TGTGCCAGCAGCTTAGCGCACATTAGCACAGATACGCAGTATTTT
NA TRBJ2-5 NA TRBV3-1 CASRSMTSEGAPQETQYF TGTGCCAGCAGGTCAATGACCAGCGAAGGGGCCCCCCAAGAGACCCAGTACTTC
NA TRBJ1-4 NA TRBV4-2 CASSHSGYNEKLFF TGTGCCAGCAGCCATTCAGGGTATAATGAAAAACTGTTTTTT
NA TRBJ2-1 NA TRBV20-1 CSAFREKSYNEQFF TGCAGTGCTTTTCGGGAGAAATCCTACAATGAGCAGTTCTTC
few TRBJ2-1 TRBD1 TRBV12-3/TRBV12-4 CASTGQGRNNEQFF TGTGCCAGCACCGGACAGGGTAGAAACAATGAGCAGTTCTTC
few TRBJ1-1 NA TRBV7-9 CASSSWTRKMNTEAFF TGTGCCAGCAGCTCCTGGACCCGGAAAATGAACACTGAAGCTTTCTTT
NA TRBJ2-2 NA TRBV28 CSSRGPTNTGELFF TGTTCTTCGAGGGGCCCTACGAACACCGGGGAGCTGTTTTTT
few TRBJ1-1 TRBD1 TRBV6-5 CASSWGQTNTEAFF TGTGCCAGCAGTTGGGGACAGACGAACACTGAAGCTTTCTTT
few TRBJ2-1 NA TRBV12-3/TRBV12-4 CASSPRDSPYNEQFF TGTGCCAGCAGCCCCCGGGACTCCCCCTACAATGAGCAGTTCTTC
few TRBJ2-1 NA TRBV24-1 CATSDSSGGAYNEQFF TGTGCCACCAGTGACTCCAGCGGAGGAGCCTACAATGAGCAGTTCTTC
NA TRBJ2-3 TRBD2 TRBV7-2 CASSQLAGGSTDTQYF TGTGCCAGCAGCCAACTAGCGGGAGGGAGCACAGATACGCAGTATTTT
few TRBJ2-2 NA TRBV29-1 CSVSLGQGWTGELFF TGCAGCGTAAGCCTTGGACAAGGGTGGACCGGGGAGCTGTTTTTT
few TRBJ2-6 NA TRBV5-6 CASSFGGGGAGANVLTF TGTGCCAGCAGCTTTGGAGGGGGAGGAGCTGGGGCCAACGTCCTGACTTTC
NA TRBJ2-1 NA TRBV20-1 CCARDRWRGHNEQFF TGCTGTGCTAGAGATCGGTGGCGGGGGCACAATGAGCAGTTCTTC
few TRBJ1-3 NA TRBV9 CASSPRVDGYGNTIYF TGTGCCAGCAGCCCCCGTGTTGACGGTTATGGAAACACCATATATTTT
NA TRBJ1-6 TRBD1 TRBV15 CATGLDRENNSPLHF TGTGCCACGGGGCTCGACAGGGAAAATAATTCACCCCTCCACTTT
few TRBJ2-1 TRBD2 TRBV7-9 CASRESGIGSFF TGTGCCAGCAGAGAGAGCGGGATCGGATCGTTCTTC
few TRBJ2-5 TRBD2 TRBV7-9 CASSLTILADQETQYF TGTGCCAGCAGCTTAACCATACTAGCGGACCAAGAGACCCAGTACTTC
few TRBJ1-1 NA TRBV12-3/TRBV12-4 CASSRSHLNTEAFF TGTGCCAGCAGCCGAAGCCACCTGAACACTGAAGCTTTCTTT
few TRBJ2-1 NA TRBV11-3 CASSLQGGYNEQFF TGTGCCAGCAGTTTGCAGGGGGGCTACAATGAGCAGTTCTTC
few TRBJ2-2 NA TRBV2 CASTRTFANTGELFF TGTGCCAGCACCAGGACATTCGCGAACACCGGGGAGCTGTTTTTT
NA TRBJ2-1 TRBD2 TRBV20-1 CSASSGRLEAYNEQFF TGCAGTGCTTCTAGCGGGCGGCTCGAGGCCTACAATGAGCAGTTCTTC
NA TRBJ2-5 NA TRBV18 CASPRDGSPRETQYF TGTGCCAGCCCGCGGGACGGATCCCCGCGAGAGACCCAGTACTTC
NA TRBJ2-4 NA TRBV29-1 CSVEQGPKNIQYF TGCAGCGTTGAACAGGGGCCCAAAAACATTCAGTACTTC